A single sample gave rise to the 22 T cell receptor beta chains below, sequenced in a study of healthy donors' naive CD4 and CD8 T cells. TCR libraries were built from roughly 0.5 ug of total RNA by linear amplification. TCRdb ran MiXCR on the reads and lists one entry per CDR3 protein. The sample has approximately 180,000 distinct CDR3 sequences; over 60% are singletons. Sequenced input: naive CD4+ and CD8+ T cells sorted from blood, pooled from several donors. The receptor set was obtained from a pool of human donors in good health; the sample pools cells from several healthy donors.

The gene calls are TRBV27 and TRBJ2-5; D is unresolved. From germline, CDR1 is MNHEY and CDR2 SMNVEV (reference sequence). The CDR3 extends over 13 amino acids. V gave up 2 bases and J gave up 5 bases, with 9 bases separating them. The CDR3 region has the DNA TGTGCCAGCAGTTTAGAATACTCGGAGACCCAGTACTTC. This encodes CASSLEYSETQYF.

The chain carries TRBV19 and TRBJ2-1, with 7 nucleotides matching TRBD1. The CDR3 has 17 residues. Germline V CDR1 and CDR2: LNHDA, SQIVND (reference sequence). J gave up 4 bases and V 5 bases, and 14 bases lay outside the gene matches. The CDR3 DNA reads as TGTGCCAGTAGTGTCCTGGGACAGCCAGGGGATTACAATGAGCAGTTCTTC. This encodes CASSVLGQPGDYNEQFF.

The chain carries TRBV19 and TRBJ2-7; D perhaps matches TRBD2 (5 bases). Trimming removed 5 bases at V and 5 bases at J, with 13 bases between. In germline, CDR1 is LNHDA, CDR2 SQIVND (reference sequence). The CDR3 sequence is 13 residues long. CDR3 loop: CASSSWGEDEQYF. The CDR3 DNA is TGTGCCAGTAGTTCCTGGGGAGAGGACGAGCAGTACTTC.

The V and J genes are TRBV29-1 and TRBJ2-7; TRBD2 matches 14 bases. The junction had 13 bases not matched to a gene; V was cut back by 4 bases and J by 5 bases. The CDR3 spans 17 residues. Germline loops: CDR1 SQVTM, CDR2 ANQGSEA. The CDR3: CSVVYARGLAGVDEQYF. The CDR3 DNA is TGCAGCGTTGTGTACGCCCGGGGACTAGCGGGAGTCGACGAGCAGTACTTC.

This chain links TRBV12-5 with TRBJ2-2, with no clear D. The CDR3 length is 12 residues. Germline CDR1 and CDR2: LGHNT and FRNRAP. Trimming removed 6 bases at V and 8 bases at J, with 10 bases between. The CDR3 loop is CASGLDHGELFF. CDR3 DNA sequence: TGTGCTAGTGGCCTGGACCATGGGGAGCTGTTTTTT.

This clonotype was counted only a few times. The J gene is TRBJ2-7, the V gene TRBV29-1; D might be TRBD1 or TRBD2, each matching 5 bases. V lost 3 bases, J lost 0 bases, and 9 bases lay in between. From germline, CDR1 is SQVTM and CDR2 ANQGSEA. The CDR3 extends over 13 amino acids. The CDR3 is CSVETGTSYEQYF. In DNA form, the CDR3 reads TGCAGCGTTGAGACTGGGACCTCCTACGAGCAGTACTTC.

The chain couples TRBV5-1 to TRBJ2-5; perhaps TRBD1 as D (6 bases). CDR3 length: 14 residues. V lost 0 bases, J lost 5 bases, and 11 bases lay in between. Germline V gene sequence: CDR1 SGHRS, CDR2 YFSETQ. The CDR3 DNA sequence: TGCGCCAGCAGCTTGGAACAGGGCTGGGAGACCCAGTACTTC. Translating gives CASSLEQGWETQYF. Full variable domain (missing parts from reference TRBV5-1 and TRBJ2-5): KAGVTQTPRYLIKTRGQQVTLSCSPISGHRSVSWYQQTPGQGLQFLFEYFSETQRNKGNFPGRFSGRQFSNSRSEMNVSTLELGDSALYLCASSLEQGWETQYFGPGTRLLVL.

The chain joins TRBV5-1 to TRBJ1-2, with D possibly TRBD1 on 5 matching bases. Trimming cost V 0 bases and J 5 bases, with 11 bases left between them. The CDR3 length is 14 residues. The V gene's germline CDR1 is SGHRS and CDR2 YFSETQ. The CDR3 here is CASSLEAGRYGYTF. DNA for the CDR3: TGCGCCAGCAGCTTGGAGGCAGGGCGGTATGGCTACACCTTC.

The genes are TRBV6-6 and TRBJ1-1; perhaps TRBD1 as D (5 bases). Germline V gene sequence: CDR1 MNHNY, CDR2 SVGAGI (reference sequence). The CDR3 totals 15 residues. V shed 0 bases and J shed 3 bases, with 11 bases lying between them. This chain's CDR3 is CASSYSAVGDTEAFF. CDR3 nucleotides: TGTGCCAGCAGTTACTCAGCCGTGGGGGACACTGAAGCTTTCTTT.

Comments on this clonotype: Germline and junction disagree at one end, which may indicate a read error. The chain employs TRBV7-8 and TRBJ1-6, with D perhaps matching TRBD1 (6 bases). This CDR3 region has 16 residues. Germline-derived CDR1 and CDR2 are SGHVS and FQNEAQ. The DNA of the CDR3 is TGTGCCAGCGGCTTACACAGGGAGTCAAGTTATTCACCCCTCCACTTT. Translation gives CASGLHRESSYSPLHF.

The J gene is TRBJ2-7, the V gene TRBV6-5; unclear D gene. CDR1 and CDR2 from the germline V gene are MNHEY and SVGAGI. The CDR3 extends over 14 amino acids. Trimming shortened V by 6 bases and J by 3 bases, and 15 bases separated the two germline ends. This chain's CDR3 is CASSSTFLIYEQYF. The CDR3 nucleotides are TGTGCCAGCAGCTCAACCTTCCTTATCTACGAGCAGTACTTC.

The genes are TRBV6-2 or TRBV6-3 and TRBJ2-3, with D maybe TRBD1 (6 bases). Germline V gene data show CDR1 as MNHEY and CDR2 as SVGEGT. Trimming took 8 bases from V and 5 from J, leaving 20 bases between them. This CDR3 is built from 15 residues. This CDR3 is CASLREQGPVDTQYF. Here the CDR3 DNA reads TGTGCCAGCCTCCGTGAGCAGGGGCCGGTAGATACGCAGTATTTT.

The chain carries TRBV28 and TRBJ2-5, with D tentatively TRBD1 or TRBD2 (6 bases each). The CDR3 consists of 20 residues. Germline loops: CDR1 MDHEN, CDR2 SYDVKM. Trimming pared 6 bases from V and 2 bases from J, leaving 31 bases between. The CDR3: CASRPTLSGTTHGGQETQYF. The CDR3 nucleotides read TGTGCCAGCAGACCCACCCTTTCCGGGACAACTCATGGGGGGCAAGAGACCCAGTACTTC.

A few counts support this clonotype. The chain couples TRBV29-1 to TRBJ2-7; tentative D call: TRBD2 (6 bases). This CDR3 is 12 amino acids long. Germline-derived CDR1 and CDR2 are SQVTM and ANQGSEA. Trimming removed 6 bases from V and 2 bases from J, with 11 bases in between. CDR3 in amino acids: CSVYSGTYEQYF. The DNA of the CDR3 is TGCAGCGTCTATAGCGGAACCTACGAGCAGTACTTC.

J is TRBJ1-2 and V is TRBV7-8, with 8 bases matching TRBD1. Germline V gives CDR1 SGHVS, CDR2 FQNEAQ. The CDR3 covers 15 residues. V lost 1 base and J lost 2; bases outside the gene matches: 3. CDR3 coding DNA: TGTGCCAGCAGCTTAGGCCGGACAGGGAACTATGGCTACACCTTC. The encoded protein is CASSLGRTGNYGYTF.

V and J are TRBV6-1 and TRBJ2-7, with D unresolved. With 1 base removed from V and 4 bases from J, the gap between germline ends came to 14 bases. CDR3 length: 15 residues. Per the germline V gene, CDR1 is MNHNS and CDR2 is SASEGT. DNA for the CDR3: TGTGCCAGCAGTGAAGGGCCCAAATTGGGTTACGAGCAGTACTTC. This codes for CASSEGPKLGYEQYF.

V is TRBV19 and J is TRBJ1-1; D gene ambiguous. The CDR3 loop spans 14 amino acids. Germline lookup yields CDR1 LNHDA and CDR2 SQIVND (reference sequence). V was clipped by 6 bases and J by 4 bases, with 15 bases between them. The CDR3 DNA is TGTGCCAGTAGCTTACAAGAGCCGAGCACTGAAGCTTTCTTT. It encodes CASSLQEPSTEAFF. Looking up the rest from reference TRBV19 and TRBJ1-1 gives the full variable domain: DGGITQSPKYLFRKEGQNVTLSCEQNLNHDAMYWYRQDPGQGLRLIYYSQIVNDFQKGDIAEGYSVSREKKESFPLTVTSAQKNPTAFYLCASSLQEPSTEAFFGQGTRLTVV.

This clonotype was detected once. This sequence joins TRBV29-1 and TRBJ2-7; possibly TRBD1 or TRBD2 for D (5 bases each). The CDR3 sequence is 14 residues long. CDR1 is SQVTM, CDR2 ANQGSEA, per germline. Trimming pared 6 bases from V and 0 bases from J, leaving 15 bases between. CDR3: CSVSLGRNSYEQYF. For the CDR3, the DNA is TGCAGCGTAAGCCTGGGACGGAACTCCTACGAGCAGTACTTC.

V usage is TRBV25-1 and J usage is TRBJ2-1; D ambiguous. The CDR3 has 14 amino acids. Between the trimmed V and J ends, which lost 2 bases and 8 bases, there was a span of 13 bases. CDR1 is MGHDK and CDR2 is SYGVNS in the germline V gene. CDR3 nucleotide sequence: TGTGCCAGCAGTGAAGCCATCCGGGTGGATGAGCAGTTCTTC. It is translated as CASSEAIRVDEQFF. Complete variable domain (other parts from reference TRBV25-1 and TRBJ2-1): EADIYQTPRYLVIGTGKKITLECSQTMGHDKMYWYQQDPGMELHLIHYSYGVNSTEKGDLSSESTVSRIRTEHFPLTLESARPSHTSQYLCASSEAIRVDEQFFGPGTRLTVL.

J is TRBJ2-7 and V is TRBV29-1; no clear D gene. The CDR3 runs to 11 residues. Trimming pared 4 bases from V and 3 bases from J, leaving 7 bases between. The germline CDR1 and CDR2 sequences are SQVTM and ANQGSEA. CDR3: CSVGGLYEQYF. The CDR3 coding sequence is TGCAGCGTTGGGGGTCTCTACGAGCAGTACTTC.

The V gene is TRBV19, the J gene TRBJ2-1; TRBD1 or TRBD2 may be the D gene (5 bases each). The germline V and J ends were trimmed by 5 bases and 2 bases, with 10 bases remaining between them. The germline gives CDR1 LNHDA, CDR2 SQIVND (reference sequence). The CDR3 runs to 14 residues. CDR3 nucleotides: TGTGCCAGTAGTCGTGGGACCGCCTACAATGAGCAGTTCTTC. Protein product: CASSRGTAYNEQFF.

The rearrangement links TRBV29-1 to TRBJ2-5; TRBD1 might be the D (5 bases). Trimming shortened V by 5 bases and J by 4 bases, and 8 bases separated the two germline ends. Germline CDR1 and CDR2: SQVTM and ANQGSEA. The CDR3 loop spans 11 amino acids. The CDR3 region has the DNA TGCAGCGTTCCTACAGGAGAGACCCAGTACTTC. Translating gives CSVPTGETQYF.